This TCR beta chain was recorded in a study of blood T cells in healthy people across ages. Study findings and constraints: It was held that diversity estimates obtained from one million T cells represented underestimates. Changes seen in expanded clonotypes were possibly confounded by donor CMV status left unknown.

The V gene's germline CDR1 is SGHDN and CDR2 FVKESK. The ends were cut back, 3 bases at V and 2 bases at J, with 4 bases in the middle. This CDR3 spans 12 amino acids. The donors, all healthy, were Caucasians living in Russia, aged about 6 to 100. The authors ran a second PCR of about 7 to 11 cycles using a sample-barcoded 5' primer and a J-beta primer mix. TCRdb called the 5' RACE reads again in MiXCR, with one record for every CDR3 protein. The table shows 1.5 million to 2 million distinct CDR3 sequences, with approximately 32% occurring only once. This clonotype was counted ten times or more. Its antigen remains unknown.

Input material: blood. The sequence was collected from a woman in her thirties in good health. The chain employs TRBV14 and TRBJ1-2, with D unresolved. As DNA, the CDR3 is TGTGCCAGCAGCCAGCAGAACTATGGCTACACCTTC. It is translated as CASSQQNYGYTF.